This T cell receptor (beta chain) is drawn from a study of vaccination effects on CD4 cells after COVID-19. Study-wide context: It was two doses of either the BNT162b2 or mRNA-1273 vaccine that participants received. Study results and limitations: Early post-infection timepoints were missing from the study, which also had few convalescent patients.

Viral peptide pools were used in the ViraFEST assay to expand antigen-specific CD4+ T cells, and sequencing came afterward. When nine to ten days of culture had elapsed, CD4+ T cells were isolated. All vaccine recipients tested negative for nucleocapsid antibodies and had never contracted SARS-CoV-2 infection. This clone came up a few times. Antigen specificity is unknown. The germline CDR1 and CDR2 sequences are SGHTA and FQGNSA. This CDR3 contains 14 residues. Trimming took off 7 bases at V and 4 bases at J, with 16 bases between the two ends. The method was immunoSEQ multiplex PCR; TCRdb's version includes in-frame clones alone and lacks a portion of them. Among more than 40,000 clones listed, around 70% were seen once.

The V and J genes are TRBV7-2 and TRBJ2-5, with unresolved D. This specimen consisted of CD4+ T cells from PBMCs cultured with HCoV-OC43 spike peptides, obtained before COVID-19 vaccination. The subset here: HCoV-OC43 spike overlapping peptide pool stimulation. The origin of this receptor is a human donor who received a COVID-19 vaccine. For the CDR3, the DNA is TGTGCCAGCACCCCGCGGTTCGGATCAGAGACCCAGTACTTC. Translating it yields CASTPRFGSETQYF.